The clone carrying this TCR beta chain is a singleton in its sample. Data came from immunoSEQ multiplex PCR; TCRdb stores just in-frame clones and leaves some out. The sample records 48,000 or so clones, 65% to 90% being singletons. The data derive from a study of blood T cell repertoires in COVID-19. The wider study: Material from acute and convalescent COVID-19 was sourced from the United States, Italy and Spain. T cells, B-cell-depleted T cells, or PBMCs provided the cDNA or gDNA that served as material.

The CDR3 is 13 amino acids. CDR1 and CDR2 from the germline V gene are MGHRA and YSYEKL. With 0 bases removed from V and 9 bases from J, the gap between germline ends came to 11 bases. During active infection, Seattle patients enrolled and were then monitored through disease. Sample: peripheral blood. The genes are TRBV4-1 and TRBJ1-1; a possible D gene is TRBD1 (6 bases). This clonotype originated in a woman older than 75 with COVID-19, enrolled during active disease. The CDR3 spells CASSQDGQRQAFF. The CDR3 coding sequence is TGCGCCAGCAGCCAAGACGGACAGCGTCAAGCTTTCTTT.